This entry describes one T cell receptor (beta chain). Antigen specificity is unknown. The CDR3 is 14 amino acids. The germline V gene encodes CDR1 LNHDA and CDR2 SQIVND (reference sequence). The V end lost 5 bases, the J end lost 1 base, and 11 bases lay between the germline ends. The data were taken from a study of vaccination and CD4 T cells after COVID-19. As for the study in general: Participants received two doses of either BNT162b2 or mRNA-1273 vaccine. Drawing of post-COVID samples took place a median roughly 97 days after diagnosis (range 35 to 161).

As for treatment: 10-day PBMC culture with coronavirus spike peptide pools or control peptides (ViraFEST assay). The ViraFEST method relied on peptide pools to expand antigen-specific T cells, followed by TCR sequencing. Sequenced with the Oncomine TCR Beta short-read assay was DNA taken from cultured CD4+ T cells. A single record per CDR3 protein comes from TCRdb applying MiXCR to the PCR reads. Of 20,000 to 25,000 distinct CDR3 sequences in the sample, about 62% were seen once. The specimen comprised CD4+ T cells from blood, cultured in vitro, sampled before SARS-CoV-2 vaccination. The chain joins TRBV19 to TRBJ1-2; perhaps TRBD1 as D (6 bases). The TCR originated in a human donor who received a COVID-19 vaccine. The CDR3 spells CASSRNRDNYGYTF. For the CDR3, the DNA is TGTGCCAGTAGTCGAAACAGGGATAACTATGGCTACACCTTC.